This T cell receptor beta chain was identified during a study of neoadjuvant anti-PD-1 for oral cavity cancer (dated by TCRdb to about 2021). Turning to the overall study: Three to four biweekly doses of nivolumab at 3 mg/kg were mostly administered to patients before curative-intent surgical resection. Patients who did not progress were given a fourth nivolumab dose at about day 43 and had definitive surgical resection on days 50-56. Responders were defined as patients with complete response, partial response or stable disease by RECIST 1.1; non-responders were defined as patients with progression. A 33% response rate was observed in the parent correlative cohort, in which around 12 patients were included. What the study reported, not specific to this receptor: Only a few patients per response group were included in the TCR analyses, and the authors called for validation in larger cohorts. A higher pretreatment blood Treg/Th17 ratio correlated with both higher pretreatment blood TCRbeta clonality and lower post-treatment tumor TCRbeta clonality. Within PBMCs, T cell clonality (Gini index) was significantly higher in non-responders than responders after neoadjuvant nivolumab.

A note on this clone: The clone's antigen remains unknown. The input lacks base qualities; no much larger clone sits a single base away.

The sample's time point label, in plain terms: after neoadjuvant nivolumab, at surgical resection. The patients had newly diagnosed stage II-IVA oral cavity squamous cell carcinoma and had not received any prior systemic or radiation treatment. Everyone in the cohort had locally advanced, HPV-negative oral cavity squamous cell carcinoma. No culture maintenance or expansion was done, as the peripheral blood mononuclear cells went straight to analysis. Samples were obtained from a longitudinal correlative study of a single-arm phase II trial of neoadjuvant nivolumab in oral cavity squamous cell carcinoma. Subject-matched pre- and post-treatment PBMCs and tumors from three responders and three non-responders underwent genomic DNA-based TCRbeta sequencing. Peripheral blood mononuclear cells were collected once before nivolumab treatment and again after treatment, at the time of surgery. The Maxwell RSC DNA from Cells kit was used to extract genomic DNA from PBMCs.

For deep sequencing, PBMC libraries mostly used roughly 0.5 ug of input genomic DNA, with six replicates for each sample. The immunoSEQ hsTCRbeta kit was used to prepare TCRbeta libraries, following the manufacturer's instructions. The completed libraries were mixed into a single pool at 3 nM, then sequenced with an Illumina NovaSeq 6000 S4 flow cell. The original methods were these. The immunoSEQ Analyzer was used for raw data preprocessing and quality control. The analysis was restricted to productive rearrangements, with each unique CDR3 amino acid sequence defining a clonotype. Repertoire clonality was estimated as the Gini-Simpson index, which was computed with the R package tcR. Student's t test was used to compare Gini indices, and Pearson correlation was used to assess associations with tumor size change. Imported from immuneACCESS, the table was reduced by TCRdb to in-frame sequences with V and J called. These copies leave out some clones; in studies compared against another copy, an unresolved V gene accounts for under half, and the cause of the remainder is not known. That table furnishes V, J and clone size, whereas the DNA furnished D and trimming. This sample lists around 13,000 clones; around 70% were detected once. Clones ranked in the top ten supply 3% of the sample.

CDR1 and CDR2 (GTSNPN, SVGIG) derive from the germline V gene (reference sequence). From its cysteine to its phenylalanine, the CDR3 spans 13 amino acids. CDR3 DNA is the only sequence kept; it has 39 bases, read in frame from the first base. The V end gives up 0 bases and the J end 6 bases, leaving 2 bases in the junction not matched to a gene. The starting material was PBMCs, obtained after nivolumab (anti-PD-1) treatment. The receptor chain draws on TRBV30 and TRBJ2-1, with 7 middle bases fitting TRBD2. This TCR came from a person aged 35 to 85 with oral cavity squamous cell carcinoma. DNA sequence: TGTGCCTGGAGTGTTCCGGGAGGCAATGAGCAGTTCTTC. Translated, this gives CAWSVPGGNEQFF.